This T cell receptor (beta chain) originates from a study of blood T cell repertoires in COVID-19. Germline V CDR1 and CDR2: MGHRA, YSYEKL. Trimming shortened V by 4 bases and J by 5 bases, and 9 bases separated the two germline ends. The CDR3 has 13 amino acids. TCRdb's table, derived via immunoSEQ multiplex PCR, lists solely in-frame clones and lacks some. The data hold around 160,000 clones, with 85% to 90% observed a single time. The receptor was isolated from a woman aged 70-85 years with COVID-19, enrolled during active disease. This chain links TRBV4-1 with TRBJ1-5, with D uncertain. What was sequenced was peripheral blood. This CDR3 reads CASSLQSYQPQHF. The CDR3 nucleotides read TGCGCCAGCAGCCTACAGTCTTATCAGCCCCAGCATTTT.